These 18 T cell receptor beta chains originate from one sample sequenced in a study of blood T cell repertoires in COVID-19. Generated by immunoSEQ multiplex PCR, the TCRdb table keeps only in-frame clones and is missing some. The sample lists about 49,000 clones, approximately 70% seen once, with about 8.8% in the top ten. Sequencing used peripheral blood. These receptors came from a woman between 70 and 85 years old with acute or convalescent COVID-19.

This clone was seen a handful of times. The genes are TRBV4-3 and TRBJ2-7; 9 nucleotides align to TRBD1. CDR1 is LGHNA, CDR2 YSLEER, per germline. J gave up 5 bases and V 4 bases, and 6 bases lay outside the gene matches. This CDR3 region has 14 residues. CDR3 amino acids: CASSLGQGRHEQYF. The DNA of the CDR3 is TGCGCCAGCAGCCTCGGACAGGGGAGGCACGAGCAGTACTTC.

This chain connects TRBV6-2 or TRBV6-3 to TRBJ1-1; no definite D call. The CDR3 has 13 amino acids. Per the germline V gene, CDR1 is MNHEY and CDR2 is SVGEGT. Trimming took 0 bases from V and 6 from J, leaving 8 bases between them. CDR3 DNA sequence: TGTGCCAGCAGTTACTCGATTACTTCTGAAGCTTTCTTT. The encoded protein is CASSYSITSEAFF.

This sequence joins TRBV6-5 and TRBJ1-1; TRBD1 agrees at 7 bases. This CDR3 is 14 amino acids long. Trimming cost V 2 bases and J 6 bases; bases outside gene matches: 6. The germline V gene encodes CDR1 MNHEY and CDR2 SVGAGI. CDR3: CASSYDREYAEAFF. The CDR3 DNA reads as TGTGCCAGCAGTTACGACAGGGAGTACGCTGAAGCTTTCTTT.

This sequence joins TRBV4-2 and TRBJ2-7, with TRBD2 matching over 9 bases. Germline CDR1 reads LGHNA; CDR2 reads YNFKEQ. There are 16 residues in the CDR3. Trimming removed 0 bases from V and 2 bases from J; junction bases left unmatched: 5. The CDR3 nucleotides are TGTGCCAGCAGCCAAGATCTAGAGCGGGGGGCCTACGAGCAGTACTTC. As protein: CASSQDLERGAYEQYF.

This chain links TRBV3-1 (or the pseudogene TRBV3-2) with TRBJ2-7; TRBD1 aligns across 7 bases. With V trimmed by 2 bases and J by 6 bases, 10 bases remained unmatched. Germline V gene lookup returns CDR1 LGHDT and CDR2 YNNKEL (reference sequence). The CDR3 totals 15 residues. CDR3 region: CASSQQLGTVGEQYF. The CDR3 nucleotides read TGTGCCAGCAGCCAACAACTCGGGACAGTTGGCGAGCAGTACTTC.

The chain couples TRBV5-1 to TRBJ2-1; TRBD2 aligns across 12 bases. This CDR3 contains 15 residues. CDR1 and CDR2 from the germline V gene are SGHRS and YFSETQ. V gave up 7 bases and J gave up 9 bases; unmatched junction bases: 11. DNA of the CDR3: TGCGCCAGCCGTAGACTAGCGGGGGATTACGGTGAGCAGTTCTTC. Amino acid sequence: CASRRLAGDYGEQFF. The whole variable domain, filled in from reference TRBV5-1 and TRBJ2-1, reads KAGVTQTPRYLIKTRGQQVTLSCSPISGHRSVSWYQQTPGQGLQFLFEYFSETQRNKGNFPGRFSGRQFSNSRSEMNVSTLELGDSALYLCASRRLAGDYGEQFFGPGTRLTVL.

CDR3 nucleotides: TGTGCCAGCACCCGACGGACTGATCGTGCGGGTTTTCAGTACTTC. Its protein is CASTRRTDRAGFQYF. The chain is built from TRBV11-2 and TRBJ2-7, with D possibly being TRBD2 (5 bases). Between the trimmed V and J ends, which lost 7 bases and 10 bases, there was a span of 26 bases. Germline values: CDR1 SGHAT, CDR2 FQNNGV. The CDR3 runs to 15 residues. The full variable domain, in which reference TRBV11-2 and TRBJ2-7 provide the parts outside the CDR3, is EAGVAQSPRYKIIEKRQSVAFWCNPISGHATLYWYQQILGQGPKLLIQFQNNGVVDDSQLPKDRFSAERLKGVDSTLKIQPAKLEDSAVYLCASTRRTDRAGFQYFGPGTRLTVT.

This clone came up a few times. The CDR3 nucleotides are TGTGCCGCCGGACCGGACAGGTCCTCTGGGGCCAACGTCCTGACTTTC. Encoded protein: CAAGPDRSSGANVLTF. The chain has TRBV10-3 and TRBJ2-6, with 7 positions matching TRBD1. V lost 11 bases to trimming and J lost 0 bases; unmatched junction nucleotides: 10. The germline gives CDR1 ENHRY, CDR2 SYGVKD. This CDR3 has 16 residues.

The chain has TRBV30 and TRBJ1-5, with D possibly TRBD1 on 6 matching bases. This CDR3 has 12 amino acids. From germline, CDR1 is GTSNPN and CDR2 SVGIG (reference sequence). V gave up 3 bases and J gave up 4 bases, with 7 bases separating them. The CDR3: CAWRQGNQPQHF. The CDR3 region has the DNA TGTGCCTGGAGGCAGGGGAATCAGCCCCAGCATTTT.

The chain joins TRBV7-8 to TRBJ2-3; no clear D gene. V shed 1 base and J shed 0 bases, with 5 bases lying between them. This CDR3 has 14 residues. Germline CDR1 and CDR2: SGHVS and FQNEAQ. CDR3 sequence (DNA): TGTGCCAGCAGCTTAGACTACAGCACAGATACGCAGTATTTT. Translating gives CASSLDYSTDTQYF.

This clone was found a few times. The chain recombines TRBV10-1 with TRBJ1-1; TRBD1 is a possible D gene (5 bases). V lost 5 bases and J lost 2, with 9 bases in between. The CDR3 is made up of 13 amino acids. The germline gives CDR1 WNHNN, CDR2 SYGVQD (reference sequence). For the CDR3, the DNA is TGCGCCAGCAGTCCAGGGATAAACACTGAAGCTTTCTTT. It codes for CASSPGINTEAFF.

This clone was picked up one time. The CDR3 nucleotides are TGTGCCAGTTTGGGGGGTAGCGCTGGAAACACCATATATTTT. It encodes CASLGGSAGNTIYF. This chain links TRBV2 with TRBJ1-3; D may be TRBD1 (5 bases). Germline V CDR1 and CDR2: SNHLY, FYNNEI. The CDR3 is 14 residues long. V was pared by 9 bases and J by 2 bases, with 14 bases between.

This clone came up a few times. Written as DNA, the CDR3 is TGTGCCACCAGCAGCGGGACATTTGGGGCCAACGTCCTGACTTTC. It codes for CATSSGTFGANVLTF. This chain connects TRBV15 to TRBJ2-6; perhaps TRBD1 as D (6 bases). V was clipped by 3 bases and J by 3 bases, with 9 bases between them. This CDR3 spans 15 amino acids. CDR1 and CDR2 (germline): LNHNV, YYDKDF (reference sequence).

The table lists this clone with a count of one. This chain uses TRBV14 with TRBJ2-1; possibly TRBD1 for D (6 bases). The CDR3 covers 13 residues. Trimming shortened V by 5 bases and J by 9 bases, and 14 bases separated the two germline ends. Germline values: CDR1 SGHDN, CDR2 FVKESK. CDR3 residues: CASSGQLGGEQFF. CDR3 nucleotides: TGTGCCAGCAGCGGACAGTTAGGTGGTGAGCAGTTCTTC.

The CDR3 reads CASSFEQGPGNTIYF. The DNA for the CDR3 is TGCGCCAGCAGCTTTGAACAGGGACCTGGAAACACCATATATTTT. This chain joins TRBV5-1 and TRBJ1-3, with D possibly TRBD1 on 6 matching bases. V lost 2 bases and J lost 2, with 11 bases in between. Germline CDR1 SGHRS, CDR2 YFSETQ. The length of the CDR3 is 15 residues.

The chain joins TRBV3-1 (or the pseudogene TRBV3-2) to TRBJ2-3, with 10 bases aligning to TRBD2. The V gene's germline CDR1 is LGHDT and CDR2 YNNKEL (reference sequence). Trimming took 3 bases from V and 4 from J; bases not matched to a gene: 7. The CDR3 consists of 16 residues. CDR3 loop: CASSHLLAGKADTQYF. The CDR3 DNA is TGTGCCAGCAGCCACTTACTAGCGGGAAAGGCAGATACGCAGTATTTT.

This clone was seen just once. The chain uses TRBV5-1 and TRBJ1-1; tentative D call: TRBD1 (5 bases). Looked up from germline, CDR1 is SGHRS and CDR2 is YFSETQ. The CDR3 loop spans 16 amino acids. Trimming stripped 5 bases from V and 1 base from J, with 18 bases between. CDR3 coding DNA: TGCGCCAGCAGACCCGACAGAGCCTACGCGAACACTGAAGCTTTCTTT. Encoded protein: CASRPDRAYANTEAFF.

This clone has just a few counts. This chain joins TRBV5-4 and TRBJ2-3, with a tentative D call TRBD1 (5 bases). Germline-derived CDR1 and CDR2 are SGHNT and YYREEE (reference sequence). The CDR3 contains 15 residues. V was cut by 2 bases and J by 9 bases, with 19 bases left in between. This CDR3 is CASSLGMGLGQTQYF. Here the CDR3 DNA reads TGTGCCAGCAGCTTAGGGATGGGTCTGGGGCAGACGCAGTATTTT.